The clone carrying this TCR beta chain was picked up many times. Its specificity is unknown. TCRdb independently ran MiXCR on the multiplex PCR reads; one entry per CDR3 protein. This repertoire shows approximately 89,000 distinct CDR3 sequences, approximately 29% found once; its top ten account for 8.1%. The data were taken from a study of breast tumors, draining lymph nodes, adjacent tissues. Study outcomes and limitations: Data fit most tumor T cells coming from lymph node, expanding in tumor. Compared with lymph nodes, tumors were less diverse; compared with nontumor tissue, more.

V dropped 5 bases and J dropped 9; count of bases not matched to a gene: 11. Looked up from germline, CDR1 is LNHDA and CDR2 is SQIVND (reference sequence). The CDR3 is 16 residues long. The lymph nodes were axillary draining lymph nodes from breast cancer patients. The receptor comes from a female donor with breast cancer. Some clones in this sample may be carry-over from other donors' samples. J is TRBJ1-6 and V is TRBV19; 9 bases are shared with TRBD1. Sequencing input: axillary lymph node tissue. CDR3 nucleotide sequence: TGTGCCAGTAGTGTGACAGGGGGTTCGGTTGCTTCACCCCTCCACTTT. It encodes CASSVTGGSVASPLHF.